This passage covers 32 T cell receptor beta chains from one sample sequenced in a study of blood T cell repertoires in COVID-19. Sequencing was performed with immunoSEQ multiplex PCR; in TCRdb, only in-frame clones are kept and a portion is missing. The data hold over 200,000 clones, with approximately 80% observed a single time. Specimen: PBMCs or T cells enriched from blood (not recorded which). These receptors all come from a man in his 60s who had recovered from COVID-19.

The chain joins TRBV7-9 to TRBJ2-5; 8 nucleotides agree with TRBD1. This CDR3 has 17 amino acids. Per germline, CDR1 SEHNR and CDR2 FQNEAQ (reference sequence). The trim removed 5 bases at V and 5 bases at J, leaving 16 bases unmatched. The CDR3 region is CASSQGKGQGIRETQYF. The CDR3 DNA follows: TGTGCCAGCAGCCAAGGAAAAGGACAGGGTATTCGGGAGACCCAGTACTTC.

V is TRBV27 and J is TRBJ2-1; 8 nucleotides agree with TRBD1. CDR1 and CDR2 (germline): MNHEY, SMNVEV (reference sequence). This CDR3 region has 16 residues. V lost 6 bases, J lost 6 bases, and 13 bases stayed unmatched. This CDR3 is CASRNTGTGRINEQFF. In DNA form, the CDR3 reads TGTGCCAGCAGAAATACCGGGACAGGAAGGATCAATGAGCAGTTCTTC.

The sample holds one count of this clone. V and J are TRBV27 and TRBJ2-2, with D possibly TRBD2 on 6 matching bases. V was pared by 8 bases and J by 1 base, with 14 bases between. CDR3 length: 15 residues. CDR1 and CDR2 from the germline V gene are MNHEY and SMNVEV (reference sequence). The CDR3 DNA is TGTGCCAGCCGGCTCGGAGGGGTGAACACCGGGGAGCTGTTTTTT. It is translated as CASRLGGVNTGELFF.

This chain uses TRBV5-1 with TRBJ2-2; a weak D match, TRBD2 (5 bases). The length of the CDR3 is 14 residues. Per the germline V gene, CDR1 is SGHRS and CDR2 is YFSETQ. With 1 base removed from V and 4 bases from J, the gap between germline ends came to 8 bases. The CDR3 DNA follows: TGCGCCAGCAGCTTGACCCGGGGCACCGGGGAGCTGTTTTTT. The encoded protein is CASSLTRGTGELFF. Full variable domain (missing parts from reference TRBV5-1 and TRBJ2-2): KAGVTQTPRYLIKTRGQQVTLSCSPISGHRSVSWYQQTPGQGLQFLFEYFSETQRNKGNFPGRFSGRQFSNSRSEMNVSTLELGDSALYLCASSLTRGTGELFFGEGSRLTVL.

This chain links TRBV18 with TRBJ2-2, with no clear D. Per germline, CDR1 KGHSH and CDR2 LQKENI. V was pared by 6 bases and J by 3 bases, with 11 bases between. The CDR3 is 14 residues long. CDR3 bases: TGTGCCAGCTCGACCGGGTCTGACACCGGGGAGCTGTTTTTT. It codes for CASSTGSDTGELFF.

The chain is built from TRBV11-1 and TRBJ2-7; 7 bases line up with TRBD1. This CDR3 is 13 amino acids long. Germline CDR1 is SGHAT and CDR2 is FQDESV (reference sequence). The J segment lost 1 base and the V segment lost 6 bases, leaving 3 bases of the junction unmatched. The CDR3 region is CASRQTGSYEQYF. The CDR3 nucleotides read TGTGCCAGCAGACAGACAGGGTCCTACGAGCAGTACTTC.

The CDR3 loop is CASSDRDRGIQETQYF. CDR3 DNA: TGTGCCAGCAGCGACAGGGACAGGGGGATCCAAGAGACCCAGTACTTC. The chain joins TRBV3-1 (or the pseudogene TRBV3-2) to TRBJ2-5; 11 nucleotides line up with TRBD1. The CDR3 covers 16 residues. Germline CDR1 reads LGHDT; CDR2 reads YNNKEL (reference sequence). V trimming: 5 bases; J trimming: 1 base; junction bases outside the gene matches: 6.

This chain joins TRBV11-3 and TRBJ2-7, with 10 bases lining up with TRBD2. This CDR3 spans 17 amino acids. The germline V gene has CDR1 SGHNT and CDR2 YENEEA. V lost 0 bases to trimming and J lost 0 bases; unmatched junction nucleotides: 5. This CDR3 is CASSLDSGGVSSYEQYF. As DNA, the CDR3 is TGTGCCAGCAGCTTAGACAGCGGGGGGGTGAGCTCCTACGAGCAGTACTTC.

The chain employs TRBV14 and TRBJ2-2, with D uncertain. Deletions cut 1 base from V and 2 bases from J, with 5 bases between. The CDR3 is made up of 14 amino acids. Per germline, CDR1 SGHDN and CDR2 FVKESK. The CDR3 coding sequence is TGTGCCAGCAGCCAAGGCACAAACACCGGGGAGCTGTTTTTT. Protein sequence: CASSQGTNTGELFF.

This chain joins TRBV5-4 and TRBJ2-5, with a weak D call TRBD1 (6 bases). V lost 0 bases to trimming and J lost 1 base, with 13 bases between them. This CDR3 comprises 16 residues. Germline V CDR1 and CDR2: SGHNT, YYREEE (reference sequence). CDR3 DNA: TGTGCCAGCAGCTTGGCCGCACAGGGTACCCAAGAGACCCAGTACTTC. This gives the protein CASSLAAQGTQETQYF.

The chain joins TRBV11-2 to TRBJ1-2; 7 bases are a match to TRBD1. CDR3 length: 14 amino acids. The germline V gene has CDR1 SGHAT and CDR2 FQNNGV. The J segment lost 1 base and the V segment lost 3 bases, leaving 2 bases of the junction unmatched. The CDR3 spells CASSLGQINYGYTF. In DNA form, the CDR3 reads TGTGCCAGCAGCTTGGGACAGATTAACTATGGCTACACCTTC.

The chain couples TRBV12-3 or TRBV12-4 to TRBJ1-6; TRBD1 matches at 8 bases. The CDR3 spans 13 residues. The V segment lost 2 bases and the J segment 15 bases; nucleotides outside the gene matches: 6. The CDR3 sequence: CASSLMTGAGLHF. The CDR3, as DNA: TGTGCCAGCAGTTTAATGACAGGGGCCGGCCTCCACTTT.

The rearrangement links TRBV7-3 to TRBJ1-2, with a weak D call TRBD1 (5 bases). V gave up 2 bases and J gave up 8 bases, with 12 bases separating them. The CDR3 has 13 amino acids. The germline gives CDR1 SGHTA, CDR2 FQGTGA. The CDR3 DNA follows: TGTGCCAGCAGCTTAGAGGGGAGGAGGGGCTACACCTTC. Translating gives CASSLEGRRGYTF.

The CDR3 sequence is CASSHTSTSGGTDTQYF. In nucleotides, the CDR3 is TGTGCCAGCAGCCACACAAGCACTAGCGGGGGGACAGATACGCAGTATTTT. The genes are TRBV3-1 (or the pseudogene TRBV3-2) and TRBJ2-3; TRBD2 aligns across 12 bases. V trimming: 3 bases; J trimming: 3 bases; junction bases outside the gene matches: 7. Looked up from germline, CDR1 is LGHDT and CDR2 is YNNKEL (reference sequence). This CDR3 comprises 17 residues.

The V gene is TRBV5-1, the J gene TRBJ1-4; TRBD1 matches at 10 bases. The V segment lost 4 bases and the J segment 3 bases; nucleotides outside the gene matches: 3. The CDR3 runs to 15 residues. Germline V gives CDR1 SGHRS, CDR2 YFSETQ. CDR3 in DNA: TGCGCCAGCAGCCCGGGACAGGGGTCTAATGAAAAACTGTTTTTT. Translated, it gives CASSPGQGSNEKLFF.

J is TRBJ2-5 and V is TRBV19; D might be TRBD2 (6 bases). The CDR3 spans 14 residues. V lost 0 bases and J lost 2, with 7 bases in between. Per the germline V gene, CDR1 is LNHDA and CDR2 is SQIVND (reference sequence). The CDR3 reads CASSIDRGQETQYF. The CDR3 nucleotides are TGTGCCAGTAGTATAGATCGGGGGCAAGAGACCCAGTACTTC.

This clone was picked up a small number of times. V usage is TRBV6-4 and J usage is TRBJ1-3; D call uncertain. Germline CDR1 is MRHNA and CDR2 is SNTAGT. The CDR3 covers 13 residues. V gave up 8 bases and J gave up 4 bases, with 12 bases separating them. In DNA, the CDR3 is TGTGCCAGCCGCCCCGAACAGGGAAACACCATATATTTT. This translates into CASRPEQGNTIYF.

The chain combines TRBV5-5 with TRBJ2-1, with 9 bases fitting TRBD1. The V gene's germline CDR1 is SGHKS and CDR2 YYEKEE (reference sequence). The CDR3 length is 15 residues. V dropped 2 bases and J dropped 5; count of bases not matched to a gene: 5. CDR3 in amino acids: CASSFRGQGNNEQFF. Here the CDR3 DNA reads TGTGCCAGCAGCTTCAGAGGACAGGGGAACAATGAGCAGTTCTTC.

V and J are TRBV4-2 and TRBJ2-3; 7 bases line up with TRBD2. CDR1 LGHNA and CDR2 YNFKEQ come from the germline V gene. Losses at the gene ends were 4 bases for V and 1 base for J; bases not matched to a gene: 8. CDR3 length: 16 amino acids. The CDR3 reads CASSPAGEGRTDTQYF. The DNA for the CDR3 is TGTGCCAGCAGCCCCGCGGGGGAAGGACGCACAGATACGCAGTATTTT.

This clone appeared once. J is TRBJ1-2 and V is TRBV4-1, with 8 nucleotides matching TRBD1. Germline V lookup: CDR1 MGHRA, CDR2 YSYEKL. The CDR3 contains 13 residues. The trim removed 5 bases at V and 6 bases at J, leaving 5 bases unmatched. For the CDR3, the DNA is TGCGCCAGCAGCGTCGACAGGGGACATGGCTACACCTTC. It specifies CASSVDRGHGYTF.

The genes are TRBV11-2 and TRBJ2-1; D uncertain. Germline assignment: CDR1 SGHAT and CDR2 FQNNGV. The CDR3 is 13 residues long. The V gene lost 1 base and the J gene lost 6 bases, with 7 bases spanning the gap. CDR3 sequence reads: CASSLVLVNEQFF. CDR3 nucleotide sequence: TGTGCCAGCAGCTTAGTACTTGTCAATGAGCAGTTCTTC.

V is TRBV7-2 and J is TRBJ2-7; a possible D gene is TRBD1 (5 bases). V was pared by 1 base and J by 7 bases, with 17 bases between. The germline V gene has CDR1 SGHTA and CDR2 FQGNSA. This CDR3 has 15 residues. The CDR3 DNA reads TGTGCCAGCAGCTTAGTATTATCAGGGCCAAGGGAGCAGTACTTC. This translates into CASSLVLSGPREQYF.

V gene TRBV6-2 or TRBV6-3 combines with J gene TRBJ2-7; possibly TRBD2 for D (7 bases). The CDR3 spans 15 residues. The ends were cut back, 5 bases at V and 4 bases at J, with 18 bases in the middle. Looked up from germline, CDR1 is MNHEY and CDR2 is SVGEGT. In DNA, the CDR3 is TGTGCCAGCAGTCTAAGCCCGGGGGGCCAATACGAGCAGTACTTC. As protein: CASSLSPGGQYEQYF.

The V and J genes are TRBV29-1 and TRBJ1-4, with D maybe TRBD1 (5 bases). Germline CDR1 and CDR2: SQVTM and ANQGSEA. CDR3 size: 13 residues. V lost 6 bases and J 3 bases, leaving 11 bases between the germline ends. For the CDR3, the DNA is TGCAGCGTCGCGGGGACGGCTAATGAAAAACTGTTTTTT. This gives the protein CSVAGTANEKLFF.

The CDR3 protein is CASSLPGQGYDEQYF. The CDR3 bases are TGTGCCAGCAGCCTCCCGGGACAGGGTTACGACGAGCAGTACTTC. J is TRBJ2-7 and V is TRBV3-1 (or the pseudogene TRBV3-2); 9 bases agree with TRBD1. The ends lost 4 bases at V and 5 bases at J; junction bases unmatched: 9. Looked up from germline, CDR1 is LGHDT and CDR2 is YNNKEL (reference sequence). The CDR3 is 15 residues long.

The chain carries TRBV2 and TRBJ1-1; 9 bases match TRBD1. With V trimmed by 6 bases and J by 8 bases, 10 bases remained unmatched. This CDR3 comprises 14 residues. Germline lookup yields CDR1 SNHLY and CDR2 FYNNEI. CDR3 sequence reads: CASSLDRGPPEAFF. In DNA form, the CDR3 reads TGTGCCAGCAGCCTGGACAGGGGCCCCCCCGAAGCTTTCTTT.

V gene TRBV3-1 (or the pseudogene TRBV3-2) combines with J gene TRBJ2-1; 9 bases map to TRBD2. V lost 1 base, J lost 8 bases, and 3 bases stayed unmatched. Per germline, CDR1 LGHDT and CDR2 YNNKEL (reference sequence). The CDR3 totals 14 residues. The CDR3 protein is CASSQVPSGDEQFF. The CDR3 DNA sequence: TGTGCCAGCAGCCAAGTCCCTAGCGGGGATGAGCAGTTCTTC.

CDR3: CAISETSVEQYF. DNA of the CDR3: TGTGCCATCAGTGAGACTAGCGTCGAGCAGTACTTC. This rearrangement joins TRBV10-3 to TRBJ2-7; 7 nucleotides line up with TRBD2. The germline gives CDR1 ENHRY, CDR2 SYGVKD. The length of the CDR3 is 12 residues. J was trimmed by 6 bases and V by 2 bases; bases with no gene match: 1.

The rearrangement uses TRBV4-2 and TRBJ2-1, with 9 bases that match TRBD2. The germline gives CDR1 LGHNA, CDR2 YNFKEQ. The CDR3 consists of 16 residues. With 2 bases clipped from V and 2 bases from J, the junction kept 4 bases outside the gene matches. Here the CDR3 reads CASSQISGGPYNEQFF. The CDR3 nucleotides read TGTGCCAGCAGCCAAATTAGCGGGGGACCCTACAATGAGCAGTTCTTC.

The chain has TRBV5-4 and TRBJ2-3; 8 positions match TRBD2. Germline CDR1 SGHNT, CDR2 YYREEE (reference sequence). The V segment lost 4 bases and the J segment 4 bases; nucleotides outside the gene matches: 14. This CDR3 contains 17 residues. The CDR3 nucleotides read TGTGCCAGCAGCCCTAAGGGACTAGGTGGGGGCCCAGATACGCAGTATTTT. Protein product: CASSPKGLGGGPDTQYF.

The rearrangement links TRBV6-4 to TRBJ1-5; D might be TRBD1 (5 bases). Trimming took 9 bases from V and 2 from J, leaving 14 bases between them. Looked up from germline, CDR1 is MRHNA and CDR2 is SNTAGT. The CDR3 contains 14 residues. CDR3 sequence reads: CASTGGQRNQPQHF. The CDR3 DNA is TGTGCCAGTACAGGTGGGCAGCGCAATCAGCCCCAGCATTTT.

CDR3 region: CASSLGGGVDEQYF. As DNA, the CDR3 is TGTGCCAGCAGCTTAGGAGGCGGGGTGGACGAGCAGTACTTC. The rearrangement joins TRBV7-9 to TRBJ2-7, with D tentatively TRBD2 (6 bases). V lost 1 base and J 5 bases, leaving 12 bases between the germline ends. CDR3 length: 14 amino acids. The germline CDR1 and CDR2 sequences are SEHNR and FQNEAQ (reference sequence).